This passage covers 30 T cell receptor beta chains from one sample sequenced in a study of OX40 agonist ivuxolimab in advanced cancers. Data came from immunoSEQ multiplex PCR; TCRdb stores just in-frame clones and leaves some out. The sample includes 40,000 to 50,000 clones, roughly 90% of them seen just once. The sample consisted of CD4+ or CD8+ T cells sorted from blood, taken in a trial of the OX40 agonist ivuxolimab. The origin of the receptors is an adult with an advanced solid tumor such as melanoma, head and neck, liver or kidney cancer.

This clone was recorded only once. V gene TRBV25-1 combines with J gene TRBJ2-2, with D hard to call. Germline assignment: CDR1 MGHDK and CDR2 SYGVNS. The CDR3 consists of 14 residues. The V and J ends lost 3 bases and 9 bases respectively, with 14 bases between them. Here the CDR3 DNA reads TGTGCCAGCAGTGACAACTGGAGTGAGAGGGAGCTGTTTTTT. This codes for CASSDNWSERELFF.

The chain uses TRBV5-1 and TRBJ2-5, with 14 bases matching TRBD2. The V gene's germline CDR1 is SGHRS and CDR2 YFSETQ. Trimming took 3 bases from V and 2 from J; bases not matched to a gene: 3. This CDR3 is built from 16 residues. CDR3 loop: CASSWRTSGGQETQYF. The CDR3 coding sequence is TGCGCCAGCAGCTGGCGGACTAGCGGGGGGCAAGAGACCCAGTACTTC.

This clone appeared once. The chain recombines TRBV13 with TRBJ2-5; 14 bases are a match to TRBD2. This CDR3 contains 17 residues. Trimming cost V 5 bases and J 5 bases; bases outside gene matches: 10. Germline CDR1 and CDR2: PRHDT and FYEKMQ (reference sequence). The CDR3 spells CASSPGLAGGLSETQYF. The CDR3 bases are TGTGCCAGCAGCCCAGGACTAGCGGGGGGTCTAAGTGAGACCCAGTACTTC. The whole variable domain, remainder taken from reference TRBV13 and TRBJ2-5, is AAGVIQSPRHLIKEKRETATLKCYPIPRHDTVYWYQQGPGQDPQFLISFYEKMQSDKGSIPDRFSAQQFSDYHSELNMSSLELGDSALYFCASSPGLAGGLSETQYFGPGTRLLVL.

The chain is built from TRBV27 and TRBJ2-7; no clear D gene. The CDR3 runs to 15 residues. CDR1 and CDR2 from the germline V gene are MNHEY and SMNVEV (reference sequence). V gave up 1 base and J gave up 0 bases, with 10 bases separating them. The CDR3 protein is CASSLFQESSYEQYF. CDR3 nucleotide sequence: TGTGCCAGCAGTTTATTTCAGGAGAGCTCCTACGAGCAGTACTTC.

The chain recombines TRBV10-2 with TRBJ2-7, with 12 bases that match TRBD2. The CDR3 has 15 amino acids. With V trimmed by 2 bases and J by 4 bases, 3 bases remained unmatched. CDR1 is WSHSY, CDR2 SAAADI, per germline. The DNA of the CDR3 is TGCGCCAGCAGTGAGGGGACTAGCGGGCCGTACGAGCAGTACTTC. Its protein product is CASSEGTSGPYEQYF.

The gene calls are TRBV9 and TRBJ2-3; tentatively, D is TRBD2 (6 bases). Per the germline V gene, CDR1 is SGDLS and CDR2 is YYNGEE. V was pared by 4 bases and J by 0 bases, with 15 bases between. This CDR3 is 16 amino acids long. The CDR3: CASSMGTYSSTDTQYF. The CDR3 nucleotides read TGTGCCAGCAGCATGGGGACTTACTCTAGCACAGATACGCAGTATTTT. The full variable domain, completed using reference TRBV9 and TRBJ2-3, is DSGVTQTPKHLITATGQRVTLRCSPRSGDLSVYWYQQSLDQGLQFLIQYYNGEERAKGNILERFSAQQFPDLHSELNLSSLELGDSALYFCASSMGTYSSTDTQYFGPGTRLTVL.

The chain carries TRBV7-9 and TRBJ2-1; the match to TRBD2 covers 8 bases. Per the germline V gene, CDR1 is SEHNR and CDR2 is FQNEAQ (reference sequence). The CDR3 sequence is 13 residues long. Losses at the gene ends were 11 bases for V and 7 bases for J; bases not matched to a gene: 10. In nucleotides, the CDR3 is TGTGCCTGCCGCGGGGGGCCGGGGAATGAGCAGTTCTTC. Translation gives CACRGGPGNEQFF. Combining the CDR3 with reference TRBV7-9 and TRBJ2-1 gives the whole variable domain DTGVSQNPRHKITKRGQNVTFRCDPISEHNRLYWYRQTLGQGPEFLTYFQNEAQLEKSRLLSDRFSAERPKGSFSTLEIQRTEQGDSAMYLCACRGGPGNEQFFGPGTRLTVL.

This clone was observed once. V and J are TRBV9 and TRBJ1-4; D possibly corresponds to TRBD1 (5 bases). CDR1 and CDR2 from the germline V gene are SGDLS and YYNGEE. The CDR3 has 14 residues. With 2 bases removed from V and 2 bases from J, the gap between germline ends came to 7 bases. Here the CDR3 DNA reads TGTGCCAGCAGCGTGTCAGGGACTAATGAAAAACTGTTTTTT. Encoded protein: CASSVSGTNEKLFF.

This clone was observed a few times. CDR3 coding DNA: TGTGCCAGCAGCTTGGGGATCCTCAATCAGCCCCAGCATTTT. Translation gives CASSLGILNQPQHF. The chain recombines TRBV13 with TRBJ1-5; D is uncertain. The CDR3 consists of 14 residues. V lost 3 bases to trimming and J lost 3 bases, with 9 bases between them. Per germline, CDR1 PRHDT and CDR2 FYEKMQ (reference sequence).

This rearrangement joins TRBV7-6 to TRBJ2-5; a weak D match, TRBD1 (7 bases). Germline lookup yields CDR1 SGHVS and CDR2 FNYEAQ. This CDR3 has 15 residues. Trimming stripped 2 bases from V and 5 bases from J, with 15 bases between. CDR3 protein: CASSLSGGLGETQYF. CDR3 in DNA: TGTGCCAGCAGCTTATCAGGGGGACTTGGGGAGACCCAGTACTTC.

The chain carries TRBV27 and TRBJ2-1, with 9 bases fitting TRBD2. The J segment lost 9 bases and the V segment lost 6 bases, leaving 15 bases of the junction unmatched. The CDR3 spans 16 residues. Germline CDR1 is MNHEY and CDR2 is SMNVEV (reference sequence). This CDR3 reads CASSRSAGGLVSEQFF. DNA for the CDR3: TGTGCCAGCAGCCGATCCGCGGGGGGGCTTGTAAGTGAGCAGTTCTTC.

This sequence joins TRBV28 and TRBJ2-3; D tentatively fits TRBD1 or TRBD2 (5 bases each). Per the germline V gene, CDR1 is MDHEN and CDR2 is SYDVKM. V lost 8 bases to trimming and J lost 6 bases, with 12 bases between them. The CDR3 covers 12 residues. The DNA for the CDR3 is TGTGCCAGCTCCTGGGGCGGGGATACGCAGTATTTT. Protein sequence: CASSWGGDTQYF. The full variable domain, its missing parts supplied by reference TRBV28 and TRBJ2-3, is DVKVTQSSRYLVKRTGEKVFLECVQDMDHENMFWYRQDPGLGLRLIYFSYDVKMKEKGDIPEGYSVSREKKERFSLILESASTNQTSMYLCASSWGGDTQYFGPGTRLTVL.

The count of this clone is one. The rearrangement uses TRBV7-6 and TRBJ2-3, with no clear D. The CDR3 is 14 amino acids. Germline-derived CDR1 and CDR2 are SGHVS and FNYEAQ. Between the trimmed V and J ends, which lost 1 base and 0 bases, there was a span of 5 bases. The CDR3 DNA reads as TGTGCCAGCAGCTTAGGTACTAGCACAGATACGCAGTATTTT. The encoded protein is CASSLGTSTDTQYF.

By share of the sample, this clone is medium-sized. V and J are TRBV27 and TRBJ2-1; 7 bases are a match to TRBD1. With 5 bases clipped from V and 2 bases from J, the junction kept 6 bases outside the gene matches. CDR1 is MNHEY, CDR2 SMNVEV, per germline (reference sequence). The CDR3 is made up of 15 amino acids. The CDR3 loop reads CASSLAGTAYNEQFF. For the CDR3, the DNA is TGTGCCAGCAGTCTTGCCGGGACAGCCTACAATGAGCAGTTCTTC.

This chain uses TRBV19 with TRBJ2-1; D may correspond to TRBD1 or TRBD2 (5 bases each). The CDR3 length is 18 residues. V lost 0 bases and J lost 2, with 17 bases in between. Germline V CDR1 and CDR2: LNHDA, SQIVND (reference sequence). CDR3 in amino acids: CASSIDRGRGLTYNEQFF. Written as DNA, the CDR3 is TGTGCCAGTAGTATAGATCGGGGAAGGGGCCTGACCTACAATGAGCAGTTCTTC.

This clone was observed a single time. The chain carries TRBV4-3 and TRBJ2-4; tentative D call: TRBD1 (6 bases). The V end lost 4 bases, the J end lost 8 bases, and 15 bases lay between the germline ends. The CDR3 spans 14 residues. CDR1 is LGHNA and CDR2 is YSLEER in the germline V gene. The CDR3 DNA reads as TGCGCCAGCAGCCCCGAACAGGGAGCGGACATTCAGTACTTC. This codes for CASSPEQGADIQYF.

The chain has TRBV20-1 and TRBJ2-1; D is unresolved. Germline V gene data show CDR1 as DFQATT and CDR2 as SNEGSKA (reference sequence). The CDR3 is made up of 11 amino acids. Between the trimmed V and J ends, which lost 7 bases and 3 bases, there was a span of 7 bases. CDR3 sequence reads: CSGSLYNEQFF. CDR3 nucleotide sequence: TGCAGTGGAAGTCTCTACAATGAGCAGTTCTTC.

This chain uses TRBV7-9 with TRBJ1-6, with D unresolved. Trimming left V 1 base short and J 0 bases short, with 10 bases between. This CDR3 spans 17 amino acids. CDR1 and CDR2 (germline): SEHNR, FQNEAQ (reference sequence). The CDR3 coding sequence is TGTGCCAGCAGCTTAGGGCGGCCCAGCTCCTATAATTCACCCCTCCACTTT. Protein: CASSLGRPSSYNSPLHF.

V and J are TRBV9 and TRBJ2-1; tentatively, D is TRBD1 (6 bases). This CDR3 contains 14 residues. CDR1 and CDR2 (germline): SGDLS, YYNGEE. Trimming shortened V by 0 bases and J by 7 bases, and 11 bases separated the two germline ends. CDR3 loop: CASSVVGAVNEQFF. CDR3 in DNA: TGTGCCAGCAGCGTAGTGGGGGCCGTGAATGAGCAGTTCTTC.

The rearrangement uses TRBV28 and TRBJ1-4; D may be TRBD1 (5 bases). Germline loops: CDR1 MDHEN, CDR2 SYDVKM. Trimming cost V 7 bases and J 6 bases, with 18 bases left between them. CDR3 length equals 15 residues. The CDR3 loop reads CASTSIRQGDEKLFF. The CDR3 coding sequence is TGTGCCAGCACCTCCATCAGGCAGGGAGATGAAAAACTGTTTTTT.

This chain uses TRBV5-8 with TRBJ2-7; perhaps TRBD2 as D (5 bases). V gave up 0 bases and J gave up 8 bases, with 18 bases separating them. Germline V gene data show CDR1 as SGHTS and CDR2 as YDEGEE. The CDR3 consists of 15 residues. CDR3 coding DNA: TGTGCCAGCAGCTTGGGAGGGAGCACCTCAAGGAAGCAGTACTTC. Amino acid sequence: CASSLGGSTSRKQYF.

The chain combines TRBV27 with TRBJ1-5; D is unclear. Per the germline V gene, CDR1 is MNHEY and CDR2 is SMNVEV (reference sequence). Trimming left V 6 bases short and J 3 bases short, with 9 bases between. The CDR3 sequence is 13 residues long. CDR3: CASRRGYNQPQHF. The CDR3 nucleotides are TGTGCCAGCAGGCGCGGCTACAATCAGCCCCAGCATTTT.

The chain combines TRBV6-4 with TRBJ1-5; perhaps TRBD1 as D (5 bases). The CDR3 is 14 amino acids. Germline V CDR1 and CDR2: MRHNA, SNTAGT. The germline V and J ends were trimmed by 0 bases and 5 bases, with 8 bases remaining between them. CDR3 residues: CASSDSPGDQPQHF. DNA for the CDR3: TGTGCCAGCAGTGACTCACCGGGGGATCAGCCCCAGCATTTT.

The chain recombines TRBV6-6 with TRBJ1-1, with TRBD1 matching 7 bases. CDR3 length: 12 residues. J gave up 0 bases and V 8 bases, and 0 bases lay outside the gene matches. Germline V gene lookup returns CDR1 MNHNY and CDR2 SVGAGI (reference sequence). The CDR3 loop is CASGQVNTEAFF. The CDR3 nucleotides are TGTGCCAGCGGACAGGTGAACACTGAAGCTTTCTTT.

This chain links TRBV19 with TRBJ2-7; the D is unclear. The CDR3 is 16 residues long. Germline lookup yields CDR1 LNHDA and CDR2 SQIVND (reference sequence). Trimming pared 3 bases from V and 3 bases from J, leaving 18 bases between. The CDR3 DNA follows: TGTGCCAGTAGTATTTCCCCAAAGGGTATGGGCTACGAGCAGTACTTC. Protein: CASSISPKGMGYEQYF.

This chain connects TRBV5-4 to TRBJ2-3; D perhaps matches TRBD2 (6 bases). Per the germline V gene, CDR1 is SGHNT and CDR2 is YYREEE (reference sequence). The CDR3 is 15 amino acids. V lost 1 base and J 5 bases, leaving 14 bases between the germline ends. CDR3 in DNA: TGTGCCAGCAGCTTGTGGTCGGGGGAACGAGATACGCAGTATTTT. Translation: CASSLWSGERDTQYF.

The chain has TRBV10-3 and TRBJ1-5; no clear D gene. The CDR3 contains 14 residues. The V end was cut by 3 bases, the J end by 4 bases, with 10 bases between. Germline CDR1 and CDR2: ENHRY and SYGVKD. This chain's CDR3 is CAISDVTDNQPQHF. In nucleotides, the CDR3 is TGTGCCATCAGTGATGTGACTGATAATCAGCCCCAGCATTTT.

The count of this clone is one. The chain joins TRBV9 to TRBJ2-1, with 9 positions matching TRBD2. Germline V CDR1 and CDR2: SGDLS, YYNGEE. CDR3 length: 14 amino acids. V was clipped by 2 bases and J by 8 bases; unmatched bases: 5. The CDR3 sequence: CASSVSGGLDEQFF. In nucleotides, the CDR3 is TGTGCCAGCAGCGTCAGCGGGGGGCTAGATGAGCAGTTCTTC.

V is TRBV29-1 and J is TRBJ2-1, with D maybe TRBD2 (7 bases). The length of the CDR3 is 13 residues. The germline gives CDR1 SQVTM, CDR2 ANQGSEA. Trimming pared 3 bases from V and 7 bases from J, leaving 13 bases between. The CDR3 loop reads CSVDGGRENEQFF. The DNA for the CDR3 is TGCAGCGTTGACGGGGGGCGAGAGAATGAGCAGTTCTTC.

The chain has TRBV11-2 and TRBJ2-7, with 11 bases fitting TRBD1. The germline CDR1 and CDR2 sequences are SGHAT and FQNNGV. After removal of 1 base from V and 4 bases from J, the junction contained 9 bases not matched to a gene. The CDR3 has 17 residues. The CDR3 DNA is TGTGCCAGCAGCTTAGGGACAGGGGGCTCTCGGTATTACGAGCAGTACTTC. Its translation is CASSLGTGGSRYYEQYF.